The following is a T cell receptor beta chain sequence with its context. The target antigen is unknown. Second-dose schedules of about 4 or about 12 weeks were combined. Looked up from germline, CDR1 is LNHDA and CDR2 is SQIVND (reference sequence). The germline V and J ends were trimmed by 4 bases and 0 bases, with 19 bases remaining between them. The CDR3 has 17 residues. Libraries were prepared by immunoSEQ multiplex PCR; TCRdb keeps only in-frame clonotypes and omits some of them. The sample has some 150,000 clones, roughly 90% seen once. This sample is part of a study of T cell responses to AZD1222 COVID-19 vaccine. Whole-study results and caveats: The study found vaccine-associated CD4 TCRs spanning spike, dominant at 160-218 and 743-854. Breadth and depth of Spike-specific TCRs rose after two AZD1222 doses. Most donors were white British and more were female, and clonal diversity was possibly underestimated.

The receptor comes from an adult who received the AZD1222 COVID-19 vaccine. The chain recombines TRBV19 with TRBJ2-7; either TRBD1 or TRBD2 may fit D (5 bases each). The sequencing used peripheral blood, collected 28 days after the second AZD1222 dose. CDR3 loop: CASSTRGADQSSYEQYF. For the CDR3, the DNA is TGTGCCAGTAGTACTAGAGGGGCTGATCAGAGCTCCTACGAGCAGTACTTC. Full variable domain (rest looked up from reference TRBV19 and TRBJ2-7): DGGITQSPKYLFRKEGQNVTLSCEQNLNHDAMYWYRQDPGQGLRLIYYSQIVNDFQKGDIAEGYSVSREKKESFPLTVTSAQKNPTAFYLCASSTRGADQSSYEQYFGPGTRLTVT.